The present entry profiles one T cell receptor (beta chain) with its context. CD45RO-negative, CCR7-positively selected cells formed the naive CD8 fraction, excluding terminally differentiated effector memory CD45RA+ cells. Here immunoSEQ multiplex PCR was the method, and the copy in TCRdb shows in-frame clones only, minus some. The table records about 2 million clones, over 85% of them present only once. The CDR3 totals 15 residues. V dropped 1 base and J dropped 4 bases, with 12 bases sitting between them. Germline CDR1 and CDR2: SGHRS and YFSETQ. This sample is drawn from a study of shared clonotypes between healthy human individuals.

The specimen was naive CD8+ T cells sorted from blood. This TCR was sampled from a man aged 18 to 35 in good health. The chain links TRBV5-1 to TRBJ2-1; either TRBD1 or TRBD2 may fit D (5 bases each). For the CDR3, the DNA is TGCGCCAGCAGCTTGACCGGGACCATATACAATGAGCAGTTCTTC. Protein: CASSLTGTIYNEQFF. Combining the CDR3 with reference TRBV5-1 and TRBJ2-1 gives the whole variable domain KAGVTQTPRYLIKTRGQQVTLSCSPISGHRSVSWYQQTPGQGLQFLFEYFSETQRNKGNFPGRFSGRQFSNSRSEMNVSTLELGDSALYLCASSLTGTIYNEQFFGPGTRLTVL.